These T cell receptor beta chains were read from a single sample in a study of blood T cell repertoires in COVID-19. Repertoires were generated with immunoSEQ multiplex PCR, while TCRdb's copy carries only in-frame clones and drops some. The sample lists 200,000 to 300,000 clones, approximately 83% occurring once. Sequencing input: peripheral blood. The source of these receptors is a human donor in a cohort sampled during active COVID-19. The CDR3 runs from the conserved cysteine through the conserved F or W. A D gene is named only where the DNA matches it firmly. Clone size is not always given. Where it is, it says once, few, many or a class for expanded clones.

>NA|TRBJ1-2|TRBV4-1|few
CASSPREGPDYGYTF
TGCGCCAGCAGCCCCAGGGAGGGACCTGACTATGGCTACACCTTC
>NA|TRBJ2-7|TRBV7-2|NA
CASSISGNSYEQYF
TGTGCCAGCAGCATTTCCGGGAACTCCTACGAGCAGTACTTC
>NA|TRBJ1-3|TRBV21-1|once
CASSKVQVKNTIYF
TGTGCCAGCAGCAAAGTTCAGGTTAAAAACACCATATATTTT
>TRBD1|TRBJ1-5|TRBV19|NA
CASSIYATGGTHQPQHF
TGTGCCAGTAGTATATACGCGACAGGGGGAACCCATCAGCCCCAGCATTTT
>TRBD1|TRBJ1-1|TRBV9|NA
CASTPRDRGPNTEAFF
TGTGCCAGCACCCCAAGAGACAGGGGTCCGAACACTGAAGCTTTCTTT
>NA|TRBJ2-7|TRBV7-2|NA
CASSPFGGGSSYEQYF
TGTGCCAGCAGCCCATTCGGGGGCGGGAGCTCCTACGAGCAGTACTTC
>TRBD2|TRBJ2-5|TRBV7-6|NA
CASSLGASGQETQYF
TGTGCCAGCAGCTTAGGAGCTAGCGGCCAAGAGACCCAGTACTTC
>NA|TRBJ2-7|TRBV3-1/TRBV3-2|few
CASSQGGVEQYF
TGTGCCAGCAGCCAAGGCGGAGTTGAGCAGTACTTC
>NA|TRBJ2-5|TRBV6-6|NA
CASSLAGRRETQYF
TGTGCCAGCAGCCTCGCGGGGAGGAGGGAGACCCAGTACTTC
>TRBD1|TRBJ1-2|TRBV5-1|NA
CASSIGTLGGGDTF
TGCGCCAGCAGCATAGGGACCCTTGGAGGGGGCGACACCTTC
>TRBD2|TRBJ2-1|TRBV2|NA
CASSDSSGSSYNEQFF
TGTGCCAGCAGTGATTCAAGCGGGAGCTCCTACAATGAGCAGTTCTTC
>TRBD1|TRBJ1-2|TRBV3-1/TRBV3-2|once
CASSHTGTGVGYTF
TGTGCCAGCAGCCACACTGGGACAGGGGTTGGCTACACCTTC
>NA|TRBJ1-5|TRBV5-1|NA
CASSLGQGLNQPQHF
TGCGCCAGCAGCTTGGGCCAGGGCCTCAATCAGCCCCAGCATTTT
>NA|TRBJ2-7|TRBV24-1|NA
CATSDTRGSKEQYF
TGTGCCACCAGTGATACCCGGGGATCAAAGGAGCAGTACTTC
>NA|TRBJ2-1|TRBV7-3|NA
CASSLRGEGYNEQFF
TGTGCCAGCAGCTTAAGAGGAGAGGGATACAATGAGCAGTTCTTC
>TRBD1|TRBJ1-2|TRBV5-1|NA
CASSLTLDRPNGYTF
TGCGCCAGCAGCTTGACCCTGGACAGGCCTAATGGCTACACCTTC
>TRBD2|TRBJ2-3|TRBV6-5|NA
CASSKLAGKTDTQYF
TGTGCCAGCAGTAAACTAGCGGGAAAAACAGATACGCAGTATTTT
>TRBD1|TRBJ1-2|TRBV29-1|NA
CSVRDREKGGYTF
TGCAGCGTAAGGGACAGGGAGAAAGGCGGCTACACCTTC
>TRBD1|TRBJ2-3|TRBV24-1|NA
CATSDGGQGKDTQYF
TGTGCCACCAGTGATGGAGGACAGGGGAAGGATACGCAGTATTTT
>TRBD2|TRBJ2-5|TRBV7-9|NA
CASSYRTSGGAETQYF
TGTGCCAGCAGCTACCGGACTAGCGGGGGAGCGGAGACCCAGTACTTC
>TRBD1|TRBJ2-2|TRBV5-1|NA
CASTNDREGHTGELFF
TGCGCCAGCACAAACGACAGGGAAGGTCACACCGGGGAGCTGTTTTTT
>TRBD1|TRBJ2-3|TRBV27|NA
CASSLPLGQGTDTQYF
TGTGCCAGCAGCCTACCTTTGGGACAGGGCACAGATACGCAGTATTTT
>TRBD1|TRBJ1-2|TRBV6-5|once
CASSYSLQGADGYTF
TGTGCCAGCAGTTATTCCTTACAGGGGGCGGACGGCTACACCTTC